This T cell receptor beta chain was recorded in a study of blood T cell repertoires in COVID-19. V shed 2 bases and J 2 bases; nucleotides not matched to a gene: 12. This CDR3 has 19 residues. The germline CDR1 and CDR2 sequences are SGHTA and FQGNSA. Libraries were prepared by immunoSEQ multiplex PCR; TCRdb keeps only in-frame clonotypes and omits some of them. The sample has 200,000 to 250,000 clones; about 87% are singletons. This chain links TRBV7-2 with TRBJ2-1, with 10 positions matching TRBD2. The sequence came from a woman younger than 45 who had been exposed to COVID-19. The sequenced sample was PBMCs or T cells enriched from blood (not recorded which). The CDR3 coding sequence is TGTGCCAGCAGCTTATGGTCCTCTATAGCGGGAGGAACCTACAATGAGCAGTTCTTC. It codes for CASSLWSSIAGGTYNEQFF. Filled out from reference TRBV7-2 and TRBJ2-1, the complete variable domain reads GAGVSQSPSNKVTEKGKDVELRCDPISGHTALYWYRQSLGQGLEFLIYFQGNSAPDKSGLPSDRFSAERTGGSVSTLTIQRTQQEDSAVYLCASSLWSSIAGGTYNEQFFGPGTRLTVL.